Listed below are T cell receptor beta chains from one sample, sequenced in a study of metastatic and nonmetastatic thyroid tumors. TCRdb called clones again from the PCR reads with MiXCR. The data show about 6,600 clones, roughly a third seen once. Specimen: adjacent normal tissue. These receptors all stem from a female donor with papillary thyroid cancer or a benign thyroid nodule (not recorded which). Some clones in this sample may be carry-over from other donors' samples. Both conserved end residues are part of each CDR3. D genes are given only for firm matches. A clone size is listed for some rows: how often the clone was seen (once, few, many), or a class if it is expanded.

>NA|large|TRBJ2-7|16|TRBV6-6
CASSYSTGTSSYEQYF
TGTGCCAGCAGTTACAGTACAGGAACGAGCTCCTACGAGCAGTACTTC
>TRBD2|few|TRBJ2-1|16|TRBV6-5
CASSYSIREGYNEQFF
TGTGCCAGCAGTTACTCGATCCGGGAGGGTTACAATGAGCAGTTCTTC
>TRBD2|NA|TRBJ2-1|17|TRBV20-1
CSAGTGAGTSGRREQFF
TGCAGCGCCGGAACCGGAGCCGGGACTAGCGGGAGAAGAGAGCAGTTCTTC
>TRBD1|NA|TRBJ2-7|15|TRBV2
CASSEVQGVKNEQYF
TGTGCCAGCAGTGAGGTACAGGGGGTAAAAAACGAGCAGTACTTC
>NA|NA|TRBJ1-1|13|TRBV7-9
CASSTYSGTEAFF
TGTGCCAGCAGCACTTACAGTGGCACTGAAGCTTTCTTT
>TRBD1|NA|TRBJ1-1|12|TRBV20-1
CSAGGQGNEAFF
TGCAGTGCTGGGGGACAGGGGAATGAAGCTTTCTTT
>TRBD2|NA|TRBJ2-3|18|TRBV15
CATSRSRTSGSPPDTQYF
TGTGCCACCAGCAGAAGTAGGACTAGCGGGAGCCCCCCAGATACGCAGTATTTT
>NA|NA|TRBJ2-1|14|TRBV28
CASSLGWVDYEQFF
TGTGCCAGCAGTTTGGGGTGGGTTGATTATGAGCAGTTCTTC
>NA|NA|TRBJ1-5|21|TRBV6-9
CASSYTSGQGKAWGGNQPQHF
TGTGCCAGCAGTTATACGTCGGGACAAGGAAAGGCCTGGGGGGGCAATCAGCCCCAGCATTTT
>NA|NA|TRBJ1-5|14|TRBV4-1
CASSQDGVSQPQHF
TGCGCCAGCAGCCAAGACGGGGTAAGCCAGCCCCAGCATTTT
>NA|NA|TRBJ2-1|16|TRBV20-1
CSARDTSRLDIAEQFF
TGCAGTGCTAGAGATACTTCGAGACTAGATATTGCTGAGCAGTTCTTC